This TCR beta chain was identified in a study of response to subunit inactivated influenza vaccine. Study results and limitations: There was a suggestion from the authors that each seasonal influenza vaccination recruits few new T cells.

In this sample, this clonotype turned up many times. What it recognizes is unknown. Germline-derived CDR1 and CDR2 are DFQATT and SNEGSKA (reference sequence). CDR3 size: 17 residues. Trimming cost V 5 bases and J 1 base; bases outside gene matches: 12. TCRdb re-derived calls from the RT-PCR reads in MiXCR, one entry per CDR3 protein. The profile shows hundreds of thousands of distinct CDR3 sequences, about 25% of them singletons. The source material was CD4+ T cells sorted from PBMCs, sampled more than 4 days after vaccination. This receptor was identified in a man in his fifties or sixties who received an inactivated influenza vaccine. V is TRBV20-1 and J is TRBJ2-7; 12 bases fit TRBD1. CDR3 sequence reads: CSALPGQGASISYEQYF. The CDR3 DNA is TGCAGTGCTCTACCGGGACAGGGGGCTTCGATTTCCTACGAGCAGTACTTC.